The source of this TCR beta chain is a study of T cell responses to AZD1222 COVID-19 vaccine. Findings and limits, study-wide: Most donors were white British and more were female, and clonal diversity was possibly underestimated.

This table comes from immunoSEQ multiplex PCR, and its TCRdb copy is limited to in-frame clones, with some not included. This sample has nearly 200,000 clones, with roughly 92% found just once. The CDR3 has 16 residues. Trimming cost V 0 bases and J 5 bases, with 14 bases left between them. The germline V gene encodes CDR1 LGHNA and CDR2 YNFKEQ. A word on this clone: Its antigen is currently unknown.

This sequence originates from an adult who received the AZD1222 COVID-19 vaccine. Here the sequenced sample was peripheral blood, taken 28 days after the second AZD1222 dose. The V and J genes are TRBV4-2 and TRBJ2-1; D may be TRBD1 (6 bases). CDR3 region: CASSQDLTYRDNEQFF. The CDR3 DNA follows: TGTGCCAGCAGCCAAGACCTTACCTACAGGGACAATGAGCAGTTCTTC.